This entry describes one T cell receptor beta chain. V was clipped by 5 bases and J by 7 bases, with 14 bases between them. CDR1 is SEHNR, CDR2 FQNEAQ, per germline (reference sequence). This CDR3 contains 13 residues. Libraries were prepared by immunoSEQ multiplex PCR; TCRdb keeps only in-frame clonotypes and omits some of them. The sample has 150,000 to 200,000 clones; about 94% are singletons. The sample comes from a study of control samples from healthy donors and cancer patients. What was sequenced was blood. The chain carries TRBV7-9 and TRBJ2-5; D possibly uses TRBD1 or TRBD2 (5 bases each). This TCR came from a woman aged 55-75 years in good health. Here the CDR3 reads CASSPQQGATQYF. CDR3 DNA sequence: TGTGCCAGCAGCCCACAGCAGGGAGCGACCCAGTACTTC.